This is a list of T cell receptor beta chains from one sample in a study of cytomegalovirus exposure and HLA in healthy donors. Assay: immunoSEQ multiplex PCR; the TCRdb copy retains only in-frame clones and omits some. The sample carries 180,000 or so clones, about 80% recorded once. The specimen sequenced was PBMCs. These receptor sequences come from a woman in her 30s in good health and CMV-seronegative. The CDR3 runs from the conserved cysteine through the conserved F or W. D genes are given only for firm matches. Only some rows state a clone size, as once, few, many or a class for expanded clones.

clone size	J gene	CDR3 length	D gene	V gene	CDR3 protein	CDR3 DNA
NA	TRBJ1-2	14	TRBD1	TRBV6-4	CASRSGTGTYGYTF	TGTGCCAGCAGGTCCGGGACAGGGACCTATGGCTACACCTTC
NA	TRBJ2-3	12	NA	TRBV30	CAWERRADTQYF	TGTGCCTGGGAGCGGAGGGCAGATACGCAGTATTTT
NA	TRBJ2-1	15	TRBD2	TRBV7-9	CASSLLAGINNEQFF	TGTGCCAGCAGCTTATTAGCGGGGATAAACAATGAGCAGTTCTTC
NA	TRBJ1-1	14	NA	TRBV5-4	CASSIDPTSTEAFF	TGTGCCAGCAGCATCGATCCTACGAGCACTGAAGCTTTCTTT
NA	TRBJ1-2	13	NA	TRBV29-1	CSVSPLMNYGYTF	TGCAGCGTTAGTCCCCTAATGAACTATGGCTACACCTTC
few	TRBJ2-7	16	TRBD2	TRBV6-5	CASSLFPSGGSREQYF	TGTGCCAGCAGTTTATTCCCCAGCGGGGGGTCACGCGAGCAGTACTTC
NA	TRBJ2-5	15	TRBD2	TRBV28	CASSLAGGERKTQYF	TGTGCCAGCAGTTTAGCGGGGGGCGAGAGAAAGACCCAGTACTTC
NA	TRBJ1-1	14	NA	TRBV6-1	CASSAWGVDTEAFF	TGTGCCAGCAGCGCCTGGGGGGTAGACACTGAAGCTTTCTTT
NA	TRBJ2-7	14	TRBD1	TRBV27	CASRLRTGIDEQYF	TGTGCCAGCAGATTACGGACAGGTATCGACGAGCAGTACTTC
NA	TRBJ2-7	14	TRBD2	TRBV7-2	CASSSTSRSYEQYF	TGTGCCAGCAGTTCGACTAGCCGCTCCTACGAGCAGTACTTC
NA	TRBJ2-2	18	TRBD2	TRBV7-2	CASSSAGTSGVRTGELFF	TGTGCCAGCAGCTCTGCCGGGACTAGCGGGGTGCGCACCGGGGAGCTGTTTTTT
NA	TRBJ2-1	15	TRBD1	TRBV2	CASGTRDRGYNEQFF	TGTGCCAGCGGAACCCGGGACAGGGGATACAATGAGCAGTTCTTC
once	TRBJ2-5	16	TRBD2	TRBV6-6	CASSYSGSGGKETQYF	TGTGCCAGCAGTTACTCGGGAAGCGGGGGAAAAGAGACCCAGTACTTC
NA	TRBJ2-2	14	TRBD2	TRBV29-1	CVCGRGLDTGELFF	TGCGTCTGCGGGAGGGGGTTGGACACCGGGGAGCTGTTTTTT
NA	TRBJ1-6	14	NA	TRBV15	CATSFGADGSPLHF	TGTGCCACCAGTTTTGGGGCCGATGGTTCACCCCTCCACTTT
NA	TRBJ1-1	11	NA	TRBV5-6	CASRSNTEAFF	TGTGCCAGCAGGAGTAACACTGAAGCTTTCTTT
NA	TRBJ2-1	18	TRBD2	TRBV5-1	CASSRTSGGASSYNEQFF	TGCGCCAGCAGCAGGACTAGCGGGGGGGCAAGCTCCTACAATGAGCAGTTCTTC
NA	TRBJ1-2	15	TRBD1	TRBV2	CASSEVRGQGYGYTF	TGTGCCAGCAGTGAGGTCAGGGGGCAAGGCTATGGCTACACCTTC
NA	TRBJ1-5	16	TRBD1	TRBV5-8	CASSPGQVPRRQPQHF	TGTGCCAGCAGCCCTGGACAGGTACCCCGGCGGCAGCCCCAGCATTTT
NA	TRBJ1-2	12	TRBD1	TRBV6-5	CVSGGSNYGYTF	TGTGTCTCAGGGGGCTCTAACTATGGCTACACCTTC
NA	TRBJ1-5	13	NA	TRBV6-6	CAISDRPNQPQHF	TGTGCCATCTCAGACAGGCCCAATCAGCCCCAGCATTTT
NA	TRBJ2-1	13	TRBD2	TRBV29-1	CSGGLAGGNEQFF	TGCAGCGGAGGACTAGCGGGGGGCAATGAGCAGTTCTTC
NA	TRBJ1-6	15	NA	TRBV7-2	CASSTYGSHNSPLHF	TGTGCCAGCAGCACATACGGGTCCCATAATTCACCCCTCCACTTT
NA	TRBJ2-6	17	NA	TRBV5-6	CASSLGPGMSGANVLTF	TGTGCCAGCAGCTTGGGTCCAGGGATGTCTGGGGCCAACGTCCTGACTTTC
NA	TRBJ1-2	17	TRBD1	TRBV4-1	CASSDPSGQARVYGYTF	TGCGCCAGCAGCGACCCGAGCGGACAGGCCCGAGTTTACGGCTACACCTTC
NA	TRBJ1-1	14	NA	TRBV7-6	CASSPGAGDTEAFF	TGTGCCAGCAGCCCAGGGGCAGGAGATACTGAAGCTTTCTTT
NA	TRBJ1-5	17	TRBD1	TRBV18	CASSPLGQGVGNQPQHF	TGTGCCAGCTCACCCCTGGGACAGGGTGTTGGCAATCAGCCCCAGCATTTT